This TCR beta chain was found in a study of regulatory T cells in long-lasting Graves disease. Study background: Antithyroid drugs had been taken by newly diagnosed Graves' patients for under 3 months. Overall study results and limits: Persistent disease preferred TRBV28, TRBJ1-2 and TRBJ2-5. Persistent patients shared more public clonotypes (about 2,700) than newly diagnosed patients (966).

The sample's time point: newly diagnosed GD, antithyroid drugs for less than 3 months. RNA from PBMCs was the source of the TCR library. Arm-PCR of CDR3 regions with iRepertoire HTBI primers generated TCR beta libraries. TCRdb redid the calling of the multiplex PCR reads with MiXCR, one entry per CDR3 protein. The sample holds 250,000 to 400,000 distinct CDR3 sequences; over 15% are singletons and the top ten take 35% to 45%. Details on this clonotype: The antigen remains undetermined.

The CDR3 spans 19 residues. CDR1 SGHTA and CDR2 FQGNSA come from the germline V gene. Trimming at V came to 3 bases and at J to 4 bases, leaving 12 bases not matched to a gene. This TCR was sampled from a female donor with Graves disease. V and J are TRBV7-2 and TRBJ2-1; 13 nucleotides align to TRBD2. Source: peripheral blood mononuclear cells (PBMCs), taken at new diagnosis, from a patient treated with antithyroid drugs. The DNA for the CDR3 is TGTGCCAGCAGCTTCCTACTAACCTTACTAGCGGGAGGGTACAATGAGCAGTTCTTC. Translated: CASSFLLTLLAGGYNEQFF.